This T cell receptor (beta chain) comes out of a study of cytomegalovirus exposure and HLA in healthy donors. As concerns this clone: Antigen specificity is unknown.

The PCR made use of 60 Vbeta and 13 Jbeta primers. Here immunoSEQ multiplex PCR was the method, and the copy in TCRdb shows in-frame clones only, minus some. The sample holds more than 110,000 clones; roughly three quarters are singletons and the top ten take 4.5% to 6%. Donors had nominal health at sampling but likely had unrecorded immune exposures. Study results and caveats: For TCR beta chains, V- and J-gene trimming was later linked to a missense DCLRE1C variant. Earlier analysis found most TCR beta V segments productive about 87% or about 30% of the time.

From germline, CDR1 is SGHTA and CDR2 FQGNSA. The V end was cut by 5 bases, the J end by 10 bases, with 17 bases between. CDR3 length: 13 amino acids. The chain combines TRBV7-2 with TRBJ1-2; no definite D call. The sequenced sample consisted of PBMCs. This receptor was taken from a woman aged 50 to 65 in good health and CMV-seronegative. As DNA, the CDR3 is TGTGCCAGCAGCCAGCGGGTGGACCGCGACTACACCTTC. This encodes CASSQRVDRDYTF.